Below are 22 T cell receptor beta chains sequenced from a single sample in a study of T cell responses to AZD1222 COVID-19 vaccine. The assay was immunoSEQ multiplex PCR, and TCRdb's table has in-frame clones only and misses some. This sample has about 110,000 clones; about 91% occur once, and the top ten carry less than 8.5%. The input for sequencing was peripheral blood, taken on day 0 of AZD1222 vaccination. These receptor sequences come from an adult in good health.

This chain links TRBV11-2 with TRBJ2-1; 9 bases line up with TRBD1. Germline values: CDR1 SGHAT, CDR2 FQNNGV. Trimming took 1 base from V and 3 from J; bases not matched to a gene: 7. This CDR3 comprises 17 residues. The CDR3 sequence: CASSLVRGTGHYNEQFF. For the CDR3, the DNA is TGTGCCAGCAGCTTAGTTCGGGGGACAGGGCACTACAATGAGCAGTTCTTC. Full variable domain (missing parts from reference TRBV11-2 and TRBJ2-1): EAGVAQSPRYKIIEKRQSVAFWCNPISGHATLYWYQQILGQGPKLLIQFQNNGVVDDSQLPKDRFSAERLKGVDSTLKIQPAKLEDSAVYLCASSLVRGTGHYNEQFFGPGTRLTVL.

This chain uses TRBV30 with TRBJ1-2; D is ambiguous. V gave up 5 bases and J gave up 1 base, with 11 bases separating them. There are 13 residues in the CDR3. CDR1 is GTSNPN and CDR2 is SVGIG in the germline V gene (reference sequence). CDR3 sequence reads: CAWEDGVNYGYTF. In DNA, the CDR3 is TGTGCCTGGGAAGATGGAGTTAACTATGGCTACACCTTC.

V and J are TRBV4-1 and TRBJ1-5; D may be TRBD1 (5 bases). The germline CDR1 and CDR2 sequences are MGHRA and YSYEKL. V shed 3 bases and J shed 2 bases, with 8 bases lying between them. The CDR3 contains 14 residues. The CDR3 coding sequence is TGCGCCAGCAGCCAGTCGGGGGGCAATCAGCCCCAGCATTTT. This translates into CASSQSGGNQPQHF.

V and J are TRBV6-5 and TRBJ2-3; 10 nucleotides match TRBD2. The CDR3 extends over 13 amino acids. V shed 10 bases and J 4 bases; nucleotides not matched to a gene: 5. The germline V gene encodes CDR1 MNHEY and CDR2 SVGAGI. The CDR3 protein is CATSLAGADTQYF. The CDR3 DNA is TGTGCCACCTCTCTAGCGGGAGCAGATACGCAGTATTTT.

The chain uses TRBV5-1 and TRBJ2-7; possibly TRBD2 for D (5 bases). This CDR3 spans 13 amino acids. The germline V and J ends were trimmed by 0 bases and 4 bases, with 8 bases remaining between them. The germline gives CDR1 SGHRS, CDR2 YFSETQ. CDR3 protein: CASSLGWEYEQYF. CDR3 sequence (DNA): TGCGCCAGCAGCTTGGGGTGGGAGTACGAGCAGTACTTC.

This clone has just a few counts. The chain couples TRBV19 to TRBJ2-2; D unresolved. The CDR3 loop spans 17 amino acids. The germline CDR1 and CDR2 sequences are LNHDA and SQIVND (reference sequence). V was cut by 7 bases and J by 1 base, with 19 bases left in between. In nucleotides, the CDR3 is TGTGCCAGTATGAAACTCCAAGACAACCTGAACACCGGGGAGCTGTTTTTT. The encoded protein is CASMKLQDNLNTGELFF.

On this clone: This same CDR3 is encoded by further DNA sequences in the sample. V and J are TRBV5-1 and TRBJ1-1, with D perhaps matching TRBD1 (6 bases). The germline gives CDR1 SGHRS, CDR2 YFSETQ. V was cut by 0 bases and J by 5 bases, with 8 bases left in between. There are 13 residues in the CDR3. The CDR3 protein is CASSLGTETEAFF. The CDR3 nucleotides are TGCGCCAGCAGCTTGGGGACAGAGACTGAAGCTTTCTTT.

The chain employs TRBV7-9 and TRBJ1-4; unclear D gene. CDR1 and CDR2 (germline): SEHNR, FQNEAQ (reference sequence). Trimming left V 3 bases short and J 0 bases short, with 8 bases between. The CDR3 consists of 15 residues. The CDR3 coding sequence is TGTGCCAGCAGCTTGGGCAGCTCAACTAATGAAAAACTGTTTTTT. Residues: CASSLGSSTNEKLFF.

This clone appeared once. The V call is TRBV5-1, the J call TRBJ2-2; either TRBD1 or TRBD2 may supply D (6 bases each). This CDR3 is built from 14 residues. CDR1 and CDR2 from the germline V gene are SGHRS and YFSETQ. The germline V and J ends were trimmed by 2 bases and 3 bases, with 8 bases remaining between them. For the CDR3, the DNA is TGCGCCAGCAGCTTTAGGGGGGACACCGGGGAGCTGTTTTTT. Its protein is CASSFRGDTGELFF.

This sequence joins TRBV12-3 or TRBV12-4 and TRBJ2-3, with D possibly being TRBD1 (5 bases). Trimming cost V 7 bases and J 0 bases, with 8 bases left between them. CDR3 length equals 13 residues. The CDR3 DNA reads TGTGCCAGCAACAGGCATAGCACAGATACGCAGTATTTT. Translating gives CASNRHSTDTQYF.

This clone was detected a few times. The CDR3 region is CASSQDLGALDGYTF. The CDR3 bases are TGCGCCAGCAGCCAAGATTTAGGGGCATTAGACGGCTACACCTTC. This chain joins TRBV4-1 and TRBJ1-2; possible D gene TRBD1, 5 bases. V lost 0 bases and J 8 bases, leaving 16 bases between the germline ends. The CDR3 is 15 amino acids. Germline V gene lookup returns CDR1 MGHRA and CDR2 YSYEKL.

The CDR3 loop reads CASSWVSGANVLTF. Written as DNA, the CDR3 is TGTGCCAGCAGCTGGGTATCTGGGGCCAACGTCCTGACTTTC. The chain uses TRBV2 and TRBJ2-6; D is undetermined. There are 14 residues in the CDR3. The V gene lost 6 bases and the J gene lost 1 base, with 7 bases spanning the gap. Germline-derived CDR1 and CDR2 are SNHLY and FYNNEI. Supplemented by reference TRBV2 and TRBJ2-6, the full variable domain reads EPEVTQTPSHQVTQMGQEVILRCVPISNHLYFYWYRQILGQKVEFLVSFYNNEISEKSEIFDDQFSVERPDGSNFTLKIRSTKLEDSAMYFCASSWVSGANVLTFGAGSRLTVL.

V usage is TRBV27 and J usage is TRBJ1-1; TRBD1 is a possible D gene (5 bases). CDR1 and CDR2 from the germline V gene are MNHEY and SMNVEV (reference sequence). Trimming left V 6 bases short and J 7 bases short, with 15 bases between. This CDR3 comprises 13 residues. CDR3 residues: CASSPWGGVEAFF. CDR3 coding DNA: TGTGCCAGCAGCCCGTGGGGGGGGGTTGAAGCTTTCTTT.

The rearrangement links TRBV6-1 to TRBJ2-7; 8 nucleotides line up with TRBD2. The ends lost 2 bases at V and 0 bases at J; junction bases unmatched: 6. The CDR3 consists of 16 residues. CDR1 is MNHNS, CDR2 SASEGT, per germline. This CDR3 is CASSEMVAGPSYEQYF. CDR3 nucleotide sequence: TGTGCCAGCAGTGAAATGGTAGCGGGGCCCTCCTACGAGCAGTACTTC.

The rearrangement uses TRBV7-2 and TRBJ2-1; TRBD1 or TRBD2 may be the D gene (6 bases each). CDR1 SGHTA and CDR2 FQGNSA come from the germline V gene. V lost 5 bases, J lost 0 bases, and 11 bases lay in between. This CDR3 spans 15 amino acids. CDR3 residues: CASSPRGLSYNEQFF. The CDR3, as DNA: TGTGCCAGCAGCCCCCGGGGGCTCTCCTACAATGAGCAGTTCTTC.

V is TRBV7-9 and J is TRBJ1-1; D uncertain. Trimming removed 1 base at V and 0 bases at J, with 6 bases between. The CDR3 contains 14 residues. The germline gives CDR1 SEHNR, CDR2 FQNEAQ (reference sequence). The CDR3 here is CASSLGSVNTEAFF. CDR3 DNA: TGTGCCAGCAGCTTAGGGTCAGTGAACACTGAAGCTTTCTTT.

The genes are TRBV6-5 and TRBJ2-5; either TRBD1 or TRBD2 may fit D (7 bases each). Germline CDR1 is MNHEY and CDR2 is SVGAGI. There are 14 residues in the CDR3. The V end lost 9 bases, the J end lost 5 bases, and 19 bases lay between the germline ends. CDR3 region: CASRGPQGGETQYF. DNA for the CDR3: TGTGCCAGTAGGGGCCCTCAGGGGGGGGAGACCCAGTACTTC.

The sample holds a few counts of this clone. The chain combines TRBV7-2 with TRBJ1-2; D is unresolved. Germline V lookup: CDR1 SGHTA, CDR2 FQGNSA. V lost 1 base to trimming and J lost 5 bases, with 11 bases between them. The CDR3 has 14 amino acids. CDR3 in DNA: TGTGCCAGCAGCTTAGGATGGGCTACGTATGGCTACACCTTC. This translates into CASSLGWATYGYTF.

The chain combines TRBV6-5 with TRBJ1-4; D perhaps matches TRBD1 (6 bases). The V end was cut by 5 bases, the J end by 6 bases, with 16 bases between. The CDR3 loop spans 15 amino acids. The germline V gene encodes CDR1 MNHEY and CDR2 SVGAGI. The DNA of the CDR3 is TGTGCCAGCAGTCCAAGTTTGGCAGGGGATGAAAAACTGTTTTTT. Protein product: CASSPSLAGDEKLFF.

A word on this clone: One end of the junction is discordant with germline, which a read error may explain. The genes are TRBV7-8 and TRBJ2-5; D is possibly TRBD2 (6 bases). There are 12 residues in the CDR3. Germline CDR1 is SGHVS and CDR2 is FQNEAQ. The CDR3 reads CASSPDSGAGHF. DNA of the CDR3: TGTGCCAGCAGCCCAGATTCGGGAGCCGGGCACTTC.

The chain recombines TRBV11-2 with TRBJ2-7; possible D gene TRBD1, 5 bases. The CDR3 contains 14 residues. Germline CDR1 is SGHAT and CDR2 is FQNNGV. With 5 bases removed from V and 0 bases from J, the gap between germline ends came to 11 bases. CDR3 protein: CASSPRQYSYEQYF. CDR3 DNA: TGTGCCAGCAGCCCCAGACAGTACTCCTACGAGCAGTACTTC.

CDR3 DNA: TGCGCCAGCAGTTTATATAATAGTCAGAACACTGAAGCTTTCTTT. Protein sequence: CASSLYNSQNTEAFF. This chain connects TRBV10-2 to TRBJ1-1; no clear D. The germline gives CDR1 WSHSY, CDR2 SAAADI. This CDR3 has 15 residues. Trimming took 5 bases from V and 1 from J, leaving 14 bases between them.